This is a list of T cell receptor beta chains from one sample in a study of blood T cells in healthy people across ages. Each CDR3 protein is one row after TCRdb ran MiXCR on the 5' RACE reads. Of 900,000 to 950,000 distinct CDR3 sequences listed, 25% to 30% are singletons. These data were also filed under a second study, of T cells of mothers and their children.

Specimen: blood. The receptor set was obtained from a woman aged 40 to 50 in good health. Both conserved end residues are part of each CDR3. Each record gives: V gene, D gene, J gene, clone size, CDR3 DNA, CDR3 protein. D genes are given only for firm matches. Rows may omit the clone size; those that give it use once, few, many or a size class.

TRBV7-2	TRBD2	TRBJ2-7	-	TGTGCCAGCACAATACTAGCGGGGAAATACGAGCAGTACTTC	CASTILAGKYEQYF
TRBV5-1	-	TRBJ2-5	once	TGCGCCAGCAGCTTGGAGAATTATGCGTCCTACGAGCGGTACTTC	CASSLENYASYERYF
TRBV14	-	TRBJ1-2	-	TGTGCCAGCAGCCCTCTGGACAGTTGTTATGGCTACACCTTC	CASSPLDSCYGYTF
TRBV20-1	TRBD2	TRBJ2-7	many	TGCAGTGCCATTAGCGGGAGGCTTTACGAGCAGTACTTC	CSAISGRLYEQYF
TRBV9	TRBD2	TRBJ2-5	-	TGTGCCAGCAGCGTAGGCCGGCCGCGGGGGACAGAGACCCAGTACTTC	CASSVGRPRGTETQYF
TRBV9	-	TRBJ2-1	few	TGTGCCAGCAGCCTGGACTCCTTCAATGAGCAGTTCTTC	CASSLDSFNEQFF
TRBV5-1	-	TRBJ2-3	-	TGCGCCAGCAGCTTCGTCGGGGGGCGCGGGTCAGATACGCAGTATTTT	CASSFVGGRGSDTQYF
TRBV7-3	TRBD1	TRBJ1-1	-	TGTGCCAGCAGCGCCTCACAGGGGGCGACCACTGAAGCTTTCTTT	CASSASQGATTEAFF
TRBV7-9	-	TRBJ1-2	-	TGTGCCAGCAGCGTATTAGCCAGGGGCTACACCTTC	CASSVLARGYTF
TRBV20-1	-	TRBJ1-5	-	TGCAGTGCTAGAGATCTTAGCAGGGTAGATCAGCCCCAGCATTTT	CSARDLSRVDQPQHF
TRBV28	TRBD2	TRBJ2-1	-	TGTGCCAGCAGTTTATCTAGCGGGGGGGCTCTGGGGGAGCAGTTCTTC	CASSLSSGGALGEQFF
TRBV6-2/TRBV6-3	TRBD1	TRBJ2-3	few	TGTGCCAGCGGATCAGGACAGGCCCGAGATACGCAGTATTTT	CASGSGQARDTQYF
TRBV7-2	TRBD2	TRBJ2-1	many	TGTGCCAGCTCTGCCTGGACTAGCGAATACAATGAGCAGTTCTTC	CASSAWTSEYNEQFF
TRBV20-1	-	TRBJ2-7	many	TGCAGTGCCACGAACTACCGTAGGACCTACGAGCAGTACTTC	CSATNYRRTYEQYF
TRBV28	TRBD1	TRBJ2-5	-	TGTGCCAGCAGTTTTAGGGGCAGGGGGACCCTGCAACAGTACTTC	CASSFRGRGTLQQYF
TRBV28	-	TRBJ2-4	many	TGTGCCAGCAGGACCAAATGGGAGCAGTACTTC	CASRTKWEQYF
TRBV20-1	-	TRBJ2-2	many	TGCAGTGCGAGATGGGGAACCCCCACCGGGGAGCTGTTTTTT	CSARWGTPTGELFF
TRBV5-4	-	TRBJ1-4	-	TGTGCCAGCAGCTTGACAGGGAAGGATGAAAAACTGTTTTTT	CASSLTGKDEKLFF
TRBV7-2	-	TRBJ2-7	-	TGTGCCAGCAGCTTGGTTAGCGAGGGATACGAGCAGTACTTC	CASSLVSEGYEQYF
TRBV20-1	TRBD2	TRBJ2-5	many	TGCAGTGCTAGAGTTAGCGGGGGAGGTGGGGAGACCCAGTACTTC	CSARVSGGGGETQYF
TRBV5-1	-	TRBJ2-3	-	TGCGCCAGCAGCTTGATCACCCCCACAGATACGCAGTATTTT	CASSLITPTDTQYF
TRBV5-1	-	TRBJ1-6	-	TGCGCCAGCAGCAGGGGCGCAAATTCACCCCTCCACTTT	CASSRGANSPLHF
TRBV12-3/TRBV12-4	-	TRBJ2-1	many	TGTGCCAGCAGTTTTAGGAAGTGGGGGAACAGTAGAAATGAGCAGTTCTTC	CASSFRKWGNSRNEQFF
TRBV6-5	TRBD1	TRBJ1-4	few	TGTGCCAGCAGCTTCGCCACGGGACAGGGAAATGAAAAACTGTTTTTT	CASSFATGQGNEKLFF
TRBV7-2	-	TRBJ1-1	-	TGTGCCAGCAGCCCGATCGGAAGAAGCACTGAAGCTTTCTTT	CASSPIGRSTEAFF
TRBV7-9	TRBD2	TRBJ2-3	-	TGTGCCAGCAGCTTGGGACTAGCGGCCACTCAACTCACAGATACGCAGTATTTT	CASSLGLAATQLTDTQYF
TRBV11-1	-	TRBJ1-1	-	TGTGCCAGCAGTTATGGGACGGTGAACACTGAAGCTTTCTTT	CASSYGTVNTEAFF
TRBV7-2	-	TRBJ1-2	many	TGTGCCAGCAGCTTAATGGCGCTGGAAGGCTATGGCTACACCTTC	CASSLMALEGYGYTF
TRBV7-6	-	TRBJ1-5	-	TGTGCCAGCAGCCCAGGGAAAGGAGGCAATCAGCCCCAGCATTTT	CASSPGKGGNQPQHF
TRBV15	-	TRBJ1-1	-	TGTGCCACCAGCAGAGGGGTCACTGAAGCTTTCTTT	CATSRGVTEAFF
TRBV20-1	-	TRBJ1-2	-	TGCAGTGCTAGACCGAAACAGGGTCCGAACTATGGCTACACCTTC	CSARPKQGPNYGYTF
TRBV7-9	TRBD1	TRBJ2-5	few	TGTGCCAGCAGCTCGAACACCGGGACAGGGGGCCGGGAGACCCAGTACTTC	CASSSNTGTGGRETQYF
TRBV12-3/TRBV12-4	-	TRBJ2-7	few	TGTGCCAGCAGTTGGGGGGGCGGGGTATATGAGCAGTACTTC	CASSWGGGVYEQYF
TRBV28	-	TRBJ2-1	-	TGTGCCAGCAGTTTAATCGGTGGCCCTCCCCTCGATGAGCAGTTCTTC	CASSLIGGPPLDEQFF
TRBV7-2	TRBD2	TRBJ2-5	-	TGTGCCAGCAGCCCCTTGGGACTAGCCGGAGAGACCCAGTACTTC	CASSPLGLAGETQYF
TRBV6-5	-	TRBJ2-7	many	TGTGCCAGCAGTTACGACCAGGGGCCCTCCTACGAGCAGTACTTC	CASSYDQGPSYEQYF
TRBV12-3/TRBV12-4	TRBD1	TRBJ1-2	-	TGTGCCAGCAGTCCCCAGGGGGGAGGGGGTCATGGCTACACCTTC	CASSPQGGGGHGYTF
TRBV21-1	-	TRBJ2-7	-	TGTACCAGCAGCAAAGGGGCCCCCTACGAGCAGTACTTC	CTSSKGAPYEQYF
TRBV11-2	TRBD1	TRBJ2-7	-	TGTGCCAGCAGCCAAGGACAGGGGGCGTACTACGAGCAGTACTTC	CASSQGQGAYYEQYF
TRBV29-1	-	TRBJ1-1	-	TGCAGCGTTGAGGCCAGCTACTTTGAAGCTTTCTTT	CSVEASYFEAFF
TRBV11-2	-	TRBJ2-7	many	TGTGCCAGCAGCGAACGGGGACCCTCCTACGAGCAGTACTTC	CASSERGPSYEQYF
TRBV29-1	TRBD1	TRBJ2-3	-	TGCAGCGTTGAGGGACAGAGAGATACGCAGTATTTT	CSVEGQRDTQYF
TRBV9	-	TRBJ2-2	-	TGTGCCAGCAGCGTAGCCGGCGGGGAGCTGTTTTTT	CASSVAGGELFF
TRBV12-3/TRBV12-4	-	TRBJ2-3	-	TGTGCCAGCAGCCCACAGGAAAATACGCAGTATTTT	CASSPQENTQYF
TRBV20-1	TRBD2	TRBJ2-1	-	TGCAGTGCTAGCCTAAGCACCCAGCGGGATGGGCAGTTCTTC	CSASLSTQRDGQFF
TRBV5-1	TRBD1	TRBJ1-5	few	TGCGCCAGCAGCCTACAGGGGGATAGCAATCAGCCCCAGCATTTT	CASSLQGDSNQPQHF
TRBV9	-	TRBJ2-7	many	TGTGCCAGCAGCGTAGCATCGGTGGGCGGCGAGCAGTACTTC	CASSVASVGGEQYF
TRBV20-1	-	TRBJ1-2	many	TGCAGTGCCGGGACACCCTATGGCTACACCTTC	CSAGTPYGYTF
TRBV5-1	-	TRBJ2-7	few	TGCGCCAGCAGCCAAGCGACAGGATATACCTACGAGCAGTACTTC	CASSQATGYTYEQYF
TRBV28	TRBD2	TRBJ2-1	few	TGTGCCAGCCAAACCGGGACTAACCTCCCCAATGAGCAGTTCTTC	CASQTGTNLPNEQFF
TRBV20-1	TRBD2	TRBJ2-5	many	TGCAGTGCTAGAGATCTGGGGGGAAGCGGGGTCCAAGAGACCCAGTACTTC	CSARDLGGSGVQETQYF
TRBV9	TRBD2	TRBJ2-7	many	TGTGCCAGCAGCGTTTCGACTAGCCCAGGCTACGAGCAGTACTTC	CASSVSTSPGYEQYF
TRBV7-3	TRBD2	TRBJ2-3	-	TGTGCCAGCAGCGCGGGGGACCGCGCAGATACGCAGTATTTT	CASSAGDRADTQYF
TRBV12-3/TRBV12-4	-	TRBJ2-7	few	TGTGCCAGCAGTCGGTCCCGGAGCTACGAGCAGTACTTC	CASSRSRSYEQYF
TRBV28	-	TRBJ1-3	few	TGTGCCACGGACAGCTACTCTGGAAACACCATATATTTT	CATDSYSGNTIYF
TRBV24-1	TRBD1	TRBJ1-2	-	TGTGCCACCAGTGATTTGGGGGGTGACAGGGCCTATGGCTACACCTTC	CATSDLGGDRAYGYTF
TRBV12-3/TRBV12-4	TRBD1	TRBJ2-1	many	TGTGCCAGCAGTTCCCAAAGGACAGGGGGAACTGAGCAGTTCTTC	CASSSQRTGGTEQFF